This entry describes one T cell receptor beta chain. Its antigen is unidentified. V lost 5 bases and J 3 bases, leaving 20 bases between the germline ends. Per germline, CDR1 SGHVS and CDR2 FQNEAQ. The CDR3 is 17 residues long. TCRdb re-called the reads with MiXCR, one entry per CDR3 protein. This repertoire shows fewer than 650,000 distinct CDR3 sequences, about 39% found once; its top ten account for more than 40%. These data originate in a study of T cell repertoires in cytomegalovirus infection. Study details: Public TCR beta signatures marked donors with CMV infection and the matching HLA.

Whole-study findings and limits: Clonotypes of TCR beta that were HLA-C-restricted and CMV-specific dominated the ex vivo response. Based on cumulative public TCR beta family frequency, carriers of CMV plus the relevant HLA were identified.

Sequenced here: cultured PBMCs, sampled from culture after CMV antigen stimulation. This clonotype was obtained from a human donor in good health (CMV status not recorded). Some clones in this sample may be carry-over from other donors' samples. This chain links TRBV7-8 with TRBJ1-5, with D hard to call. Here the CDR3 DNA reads TGTGCCAGCAGCCAAGGACGGTTGGTGTTGGACAATCAGCCCCAGCATTTT. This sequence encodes CASSQGRLVLDNQPQHF.